This entry lists 2 T cell receptor beta chains sequenced from one sample in a study of blood T cell repertoires in COVID-19. Here immunoSEQ multiplex PCR was the method, and the copy in TCRdb shows in-frame clones only, minus some. The data show about 280,000 clones, around nine tenths seen once. Sequenced input: PBMCs or T cells enriched from blood (not recorded which). Receptor source: a woman between 40 and 50 years old who had recovered from COVID-19.

This chain connects TRBV28 to TRBJ2-7; D call uncertain. The CDR3 length is 12 residues. CDR1 MDHEN and CDR2 SYDVKM come from the germline V gene. Trimming removed 1 base from V and 5 bases from J, with 6 bases in between. CDR3 sequence: CASSLLRNEQYF. The CDR3 DNA reads TGTGCCAGCAGTTTATTGAGAAACGAGCAGTACTTC.

The chain has TRBV4-3 and TRBJ2-5; TRBD2 is a possible D gene (5 bases). Trimming shortened V by 1 base and J by 3 bases, and 12 bases separated the two germline ends. Germline V gene sequence: CDR1 LGHNA, CDR2 YSLEER. CDR3 length equals 15 residues. The CDR3 loop reads CASSQGWGAEETQYF. The CDR3 nucleotides read TGCGCCAGCAGCCAAGGATGGGGAGCGGAAGAGACCCAGTACTTC.